This T cell receptor beta chain stems from a study of B cell selection in AIRE deficiency. Study conclusions and caveats: Around a third of healthy-donor shared Treg TCRbeta sequences appeared in patient Tconv cells.

In the original analysis: Approximately 99,000 patient and fewer than 150,000 healthy donor in-frame TCRbeta sequences came from conventional T cells. Only in-frame clones appear in the TCRdb table, and some are missing; sequencing was by immunoSEQ multiplex PCR. Clone size and V and J calls were adopted from that table, with D and trimming inferred from the DNA. Of fewer than 30,000 clones in the sample, 90% to 98% were seen once. This CDR3 spans 15 amino acids. V gave up 2 bases and J gave up 1 base; unmatched junction bases: 4. Germline assignment: CDR1 SGHTA and CDR2 FQGTGA. Conventional CD4 T cells were sorted as CD4+CD127+ cells. Control samples were from healthy, unrelated donors. This clone showed up just a few times. Its antigen is as yet unknown.

This TCR was sampled from a human donor in good health. Sequenced material: CD4+CD127+ conventional T cells sorted from PBMCs. The chain recombines TRBV7-3 with TRBJ2-5; 7 bases map to TRBD2. CDR3: CASSLAGVPQETQYF. The CDR3 DNA sequence: TGTGCCAGCAGCTTAGCGGGAGTCCCCCAAGAGACCCAGTACTTC.